A single sample is the source of the 4 T cell receptor beta chains below, sequenced in a study of cytomegalovirus exposure and HLA in healthy donors. Primers: 60 Vbeta forward and 13 Jbeta reverse. Some clones are missing from TCRdb's copy, which holds only in-frame ones; the method was immunoSEQ multiplex PCR. The sample has almost 200,000 clones, around 79% seen once. Material: PBMCs. The receptor set was obtained from a woman aged 25 to 39 in good health and CMV-seropositive.

The chain links TRBV10-2 to TRBJ1-3; D remains ambiguous. The CDR3 sequence is 14 residues long. Germline CDR1 is WSHSY and CDR2 is SAAADI. V shed 5 bases and J shed 1 base, with 9 bases lying between them. The CDR3 coding sequence is TGCGCCAGCAGTCTCCGGGTTTCTGGAAACACCATATATTTT. Translating it yields CASSLRVSGNTIYF.

This clone was detected only a few times. V gene TRBV15 combines with J gene TRBJ2-1; 8 positions match TRBD1. The germline V gene has CDR1 LNHNV and CDR2 YYDKDF (reference sequence). The CDR3 spans 15 residues. The junction had 1 base not matched to a gene; V was cut back by 1 base and J by 2 bases. The CDR3 reads CATSRGQGTYNEQFF. The CDR3 bases are TGTGCCACCAGCAGAGGACAGGGGACCTACAATGAGCAGTTCTTC.

This chain joins TRBV18 and TRBJ1-3; D possibly corresponds to TRBD1 (5 bases). V was cut by 3 bases and J by 0 bases, with 9 bases left in between. Germline V gene lookup returns CDR1 KGHSH and CDR2 LQKENI. The CDR3 has 15 amino acids. CDR3 DNA: TGTGCCAGCTCACCGACAGCCAGCTCTGGAAACACCATATATTTT. Protein: CASSPTASSGNTIYF.

The chain is built from TRBV11-2 and TRBJ2-1, with D possibly being TRBD1 (6 bases). The CDR3 totals 14 residues. The germline V and J ends were trimmed by 5 bases and 8 bases, with 16 bases remaining between them. Germline V CDR1 and CDR2: SGHAT, FQNNGV. The CDR3, as DNA: TGTGCCAGCAGCCCCGGGCCTTCAGGGGATGAGCAGTTCTTC. This translates into CASSPGPSGDEQFF.